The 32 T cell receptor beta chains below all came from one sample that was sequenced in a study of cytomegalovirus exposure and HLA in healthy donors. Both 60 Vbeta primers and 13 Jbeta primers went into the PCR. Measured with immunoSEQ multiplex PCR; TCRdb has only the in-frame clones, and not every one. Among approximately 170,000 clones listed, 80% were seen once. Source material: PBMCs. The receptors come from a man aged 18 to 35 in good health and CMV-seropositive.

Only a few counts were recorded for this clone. The CDR3 loop is CASSLGQGDYNEQFF. The CDR3 region has the DNA TGTGCCAGCAGCTTAGGGCAGGGGGACTACAATGAGCAGTTCTTC. The J gene is TRBJ2-1, the V gene TRBV7-9; 7 bases line up with TRBD1. The CDR3 is made up of 15 amino acids. The germline gives CDR1 SEHNR, CDR2 FQNEAQ (reference sequence). The V and J ends lost 1 base and 3 bases, in that order; junction bases with no gene match: 3.

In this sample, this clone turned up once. The CDR3 protein is CASSLLPGLAADTQYF. In DNA, the CDR3 is TGTGCCAGCAGCTTATTACCGGGACTAGCGGCAGATACGCAGTATTTT. This rearrangement joins TRBV7-2 to TRBJ2-3; 11 nucleotides line up with TRBD2. Germline V gene data show CDR1 as SGHTA and CDR2 as FQGNSA. This CDR3 is built from 16 residues. The V gene end was trimmed by 2 bases and the J gene end by 4 bases; junction bases not matched to a gene: 5.

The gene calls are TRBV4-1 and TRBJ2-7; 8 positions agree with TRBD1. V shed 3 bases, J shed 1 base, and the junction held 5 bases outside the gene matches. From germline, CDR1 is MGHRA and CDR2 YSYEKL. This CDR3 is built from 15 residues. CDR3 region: CASSHAGTGSYEQYF. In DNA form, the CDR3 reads TGCGCCAGCAGCCACGCCGGGACAGGATCCTACGAGCAGTACTTC.

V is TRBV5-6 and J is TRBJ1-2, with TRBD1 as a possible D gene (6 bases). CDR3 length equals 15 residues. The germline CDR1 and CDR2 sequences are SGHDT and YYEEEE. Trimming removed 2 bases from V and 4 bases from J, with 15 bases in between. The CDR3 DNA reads TGTGCCAGCAGCTTACAGGGTGAGGTACGCTATGGCTACACCTTC. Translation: CASSLQGEVRYGYTF.

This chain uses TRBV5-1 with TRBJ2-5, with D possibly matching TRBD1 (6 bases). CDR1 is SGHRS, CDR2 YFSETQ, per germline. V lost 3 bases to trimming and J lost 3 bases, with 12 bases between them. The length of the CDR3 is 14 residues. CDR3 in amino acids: CASSSDTGKETQYF. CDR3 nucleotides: TGCGCCAGCAGCTCCGATACAGGGAAAGAGACCCAGTACTTC.

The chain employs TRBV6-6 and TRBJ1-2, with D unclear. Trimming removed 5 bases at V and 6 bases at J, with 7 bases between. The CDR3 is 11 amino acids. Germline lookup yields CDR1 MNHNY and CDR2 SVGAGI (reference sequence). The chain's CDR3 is CASSPGDGYTF. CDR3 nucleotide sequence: TGTGCCAGCAGTCCCGGGGATGGCTACACCTTC.

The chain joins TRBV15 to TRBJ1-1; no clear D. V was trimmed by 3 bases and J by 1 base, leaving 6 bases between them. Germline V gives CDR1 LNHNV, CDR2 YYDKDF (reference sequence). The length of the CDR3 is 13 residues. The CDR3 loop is CATSRAGNTEAFF. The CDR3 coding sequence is TGTGCCACCAGCAGGGCGGGGAACACTGAAGCTTTCTTT.

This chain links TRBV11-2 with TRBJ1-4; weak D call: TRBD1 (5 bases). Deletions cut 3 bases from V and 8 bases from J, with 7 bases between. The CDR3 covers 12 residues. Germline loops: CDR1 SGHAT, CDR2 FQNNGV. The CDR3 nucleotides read TGTGCCAGCAGCTTGGGGGGAGAAAAACTGTTTTTT. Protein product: CASSLGGEKLFF.

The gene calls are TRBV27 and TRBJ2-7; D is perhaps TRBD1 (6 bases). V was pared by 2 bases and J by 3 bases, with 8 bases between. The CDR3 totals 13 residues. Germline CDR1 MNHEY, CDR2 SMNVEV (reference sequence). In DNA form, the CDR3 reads TGTGCCAGCAGTTTAGGACAGAGCTACGAGCAGTACTTC. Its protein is CASSLGQSYEQYF.

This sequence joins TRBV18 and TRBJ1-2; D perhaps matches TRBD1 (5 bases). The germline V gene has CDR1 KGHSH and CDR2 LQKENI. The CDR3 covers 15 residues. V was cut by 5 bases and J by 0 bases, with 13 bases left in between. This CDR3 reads CASSSLGGANYGYTF. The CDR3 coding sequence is TGTGCCAGCTCATCACTCGGGGGGGCTAACTATGGCTACACCTTC. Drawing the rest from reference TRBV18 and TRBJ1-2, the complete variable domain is NAGVMQNPRHLVRRRGQEARLRCSPMKGHSHVYWYRQLPEEGLKFMVYLQKENIIDESGMPKERFSAEFPKEGPSILRIQQVVRGDSAAYFCASSSLGGANYGYTFGSGTRLTVV.

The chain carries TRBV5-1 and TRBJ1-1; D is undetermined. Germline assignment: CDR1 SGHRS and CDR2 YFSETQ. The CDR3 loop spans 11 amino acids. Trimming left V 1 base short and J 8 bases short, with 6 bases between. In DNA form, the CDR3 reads TGCGCCAGCAGCTTGAGCGGCGAAGCTTTCTTT. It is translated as CASSLSGEAFF.

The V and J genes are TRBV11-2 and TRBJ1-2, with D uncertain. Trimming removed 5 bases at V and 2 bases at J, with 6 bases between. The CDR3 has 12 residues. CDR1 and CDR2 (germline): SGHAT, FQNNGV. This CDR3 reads CASSGFNYGYTF. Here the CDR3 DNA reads TGTGCCAGCAGCGGCTTCAACTATGGCTACACCTTC.

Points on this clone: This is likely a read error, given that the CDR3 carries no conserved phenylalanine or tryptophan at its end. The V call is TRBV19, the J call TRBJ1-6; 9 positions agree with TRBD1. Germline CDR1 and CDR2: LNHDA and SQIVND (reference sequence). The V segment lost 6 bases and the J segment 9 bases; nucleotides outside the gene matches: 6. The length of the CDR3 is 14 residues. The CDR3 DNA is TGTGCCAGTAGCTTGGGACAGGGTAGTTCACCCCTCCACCTT. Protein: CASSLGQGSSPLHL.

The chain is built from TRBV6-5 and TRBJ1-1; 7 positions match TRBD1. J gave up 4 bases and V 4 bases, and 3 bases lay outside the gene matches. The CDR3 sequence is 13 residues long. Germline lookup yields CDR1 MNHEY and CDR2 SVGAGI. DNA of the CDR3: TGTGCCAGCAGTTTCGGACAGGCCACTGAAGCTTTCTTT. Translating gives CASSFGQATEAFF.

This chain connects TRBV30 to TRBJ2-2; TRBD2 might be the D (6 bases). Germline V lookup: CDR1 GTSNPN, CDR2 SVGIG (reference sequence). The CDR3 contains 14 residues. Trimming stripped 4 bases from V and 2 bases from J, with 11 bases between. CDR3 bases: TGTGCCTGGAAAAGGGACTCAAACACCGGGGAGCTGTTTTTT. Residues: CAWKRDSNTGELFF.

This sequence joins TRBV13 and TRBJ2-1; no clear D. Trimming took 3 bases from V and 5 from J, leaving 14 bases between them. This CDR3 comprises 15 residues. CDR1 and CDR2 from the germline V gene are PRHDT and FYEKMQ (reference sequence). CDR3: CASSFASSYNNEQFF. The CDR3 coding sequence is TGTGCCAGCAGCTTCGCTAGTTCCTACAACAATGAGCAGTTCTTC.

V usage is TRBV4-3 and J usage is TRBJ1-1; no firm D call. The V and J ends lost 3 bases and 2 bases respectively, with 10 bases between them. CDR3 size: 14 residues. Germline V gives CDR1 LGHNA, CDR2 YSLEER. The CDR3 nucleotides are TGCGCCAGCAGCCAGGCCCGGGGAAACACTGAAGCTTTCTTT. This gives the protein CASSQARGNTEAFF.

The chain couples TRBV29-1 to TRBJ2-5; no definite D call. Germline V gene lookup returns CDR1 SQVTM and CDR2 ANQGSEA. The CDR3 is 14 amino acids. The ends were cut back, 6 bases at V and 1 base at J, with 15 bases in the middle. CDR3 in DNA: TGCAGCGTCGTGTCGTCTAGACTCCAAGAGACCCAGTACTTC. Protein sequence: CSVVSSRLQETQYF.

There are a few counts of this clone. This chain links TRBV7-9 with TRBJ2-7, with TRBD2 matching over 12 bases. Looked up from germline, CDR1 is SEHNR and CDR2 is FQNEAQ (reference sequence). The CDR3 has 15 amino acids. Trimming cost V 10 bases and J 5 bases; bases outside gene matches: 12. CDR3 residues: CAMGGLAGGRDEQYF. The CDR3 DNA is TGTGCCATGGGTGGCCTAGCGGGAGGGCGGGACGAGCAGTACTTC.

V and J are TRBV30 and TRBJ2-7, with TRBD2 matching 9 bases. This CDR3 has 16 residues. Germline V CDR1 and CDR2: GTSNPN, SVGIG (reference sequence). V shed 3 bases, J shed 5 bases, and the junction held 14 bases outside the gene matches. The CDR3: CAWSSRASGRLDEQYF. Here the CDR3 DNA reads TGTGCCTGGAGCTCCCGAGCGAGCGGGAGGTTGGACGAGCAGTACTTC. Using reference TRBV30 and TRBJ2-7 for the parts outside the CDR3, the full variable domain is SQTIHQWPATLVQPVGSPLSLECTVEGTSNPNLYWYRQAAGRGLQLLFYSVGIGQISSEVPQNLSASRPQDRQFILSSKKLLLSDSGFYLCAWSSRASGRLDEQYFGPGTRLTVT.

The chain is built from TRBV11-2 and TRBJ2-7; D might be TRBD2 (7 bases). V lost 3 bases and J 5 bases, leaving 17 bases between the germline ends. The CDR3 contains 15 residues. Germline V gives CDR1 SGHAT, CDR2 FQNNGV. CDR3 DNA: TGTGCCAGCAGCTTGAGGGGGGGGCCAGGCGACGAGCAGTACTTC. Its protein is CASSLRGGPGDEQYF.

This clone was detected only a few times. DNA of the CDR3: TGTGCCAGCTCGTACAGGGGGCTAGGGAACACTGAAGCTTTCTTT. Its protein product is CASSYRGLGNTEAFF. The V call is TRBV6-1, the J call TRBJ1-1; 9 bases fit TRBD1. In germline, CDR1 is MNHNS, CDR2 SASEGT. This CDR3 region has 15 residues. J gave up 1 base and V 8 bases, and 8 bases lay outside the gene matches.

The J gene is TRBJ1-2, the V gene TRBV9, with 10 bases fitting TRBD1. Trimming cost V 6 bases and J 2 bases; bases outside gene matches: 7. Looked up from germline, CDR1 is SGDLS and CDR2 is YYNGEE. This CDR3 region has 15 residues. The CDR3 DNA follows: TGTGCCAGCAAGGGGACAGGGGCGGTCAACTATGGCTACACCTTC. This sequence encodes CASKGTGAVNYGYTF.

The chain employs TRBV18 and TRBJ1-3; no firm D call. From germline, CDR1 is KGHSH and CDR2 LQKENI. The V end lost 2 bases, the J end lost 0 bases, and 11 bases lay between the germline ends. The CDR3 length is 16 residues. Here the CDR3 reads CASSPVPRISGNTIYF. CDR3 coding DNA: TGTGCCAGCTCACCAGTTCCCAGGATCTCTGGAAACACCATATATTTT.

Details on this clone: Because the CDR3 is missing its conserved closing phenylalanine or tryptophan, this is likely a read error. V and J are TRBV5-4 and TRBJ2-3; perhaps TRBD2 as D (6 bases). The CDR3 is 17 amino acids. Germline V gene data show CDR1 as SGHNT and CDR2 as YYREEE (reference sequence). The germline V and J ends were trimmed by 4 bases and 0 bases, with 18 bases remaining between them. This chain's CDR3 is CASSDLFSGTSTDTQYL. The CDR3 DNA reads TGTGCCAGCAGCGACCTCTTTAGCGGAACTAGCACAGATACGCAGTATCTT.

CDR3 in amino acids: CASSDLQDSTDTQYF. The CDR3 DNA sequence: TGTGCCAGCAGTGATTTGCAGGATAGCACAGATACGCAGTATTTT. V gene TRBV6-1 combines with J gene TRBJ2-3; no reliable D call. CDR3 length: 15 residues. The germline V gene has CDR1 MNHNS and CDR2 SASEGT. V gave up 3 bases and J gave up 0 bases, with 10 bases separating them.

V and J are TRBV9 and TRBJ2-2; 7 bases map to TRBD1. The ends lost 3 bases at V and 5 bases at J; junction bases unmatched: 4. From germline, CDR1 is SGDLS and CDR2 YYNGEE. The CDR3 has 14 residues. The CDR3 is CASSARQGTGELFF. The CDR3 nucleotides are TGTGCCAGCAGCGCTAGACAGGGAACCGGGGAGCTGTTTTTT.

The CDR3 sequence: CASSPTSRNQPQHF. The CDR3 nucleotides are TGTGCCAGCAGCCCGACAAGCCGCAATCAGCCCCAGCATTTT. The gene calls are TRBV6-5 and TRBJ1-5; D unclear. Germline CDR1 and CDR2: MNHEY and SVGAGI. The CDR3 totals 14 residues. V lost 6 bases to trimming and J lost 2 bases, with 11 bases between them.

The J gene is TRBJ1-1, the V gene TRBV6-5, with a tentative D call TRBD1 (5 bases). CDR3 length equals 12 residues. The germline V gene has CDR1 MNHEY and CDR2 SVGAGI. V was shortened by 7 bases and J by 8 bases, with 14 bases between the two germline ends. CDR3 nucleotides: TGTGCCAGCATCCCAGCGGGGCGGGAAGCTTTCTTT. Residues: CASIPAGREAFF.

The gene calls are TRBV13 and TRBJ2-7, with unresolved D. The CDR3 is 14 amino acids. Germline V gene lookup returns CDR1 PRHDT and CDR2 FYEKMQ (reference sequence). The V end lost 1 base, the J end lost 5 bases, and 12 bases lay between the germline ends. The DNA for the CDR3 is TGTGCCAGCAGCTTAGCGTCGCCAAAGCACGAGCAGTACTTC. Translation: CASSLASPKHEQYF. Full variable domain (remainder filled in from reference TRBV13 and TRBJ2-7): AAGVIQSPRHLIKEKRETATLKCYPIPRHDTVYWYQQGPGQDPQFLISFYEKMQSDKGSIPDRFSAQQFSDYHSELNMSSLELGDSALYFCASSLASPKHEQYFGPGTRLTVT.

CDR3 amino acids: CASSSTGAPNTEAFF. CDR3 DNA: TGTGCCAGCAGCTCCACAGGGGCCCCGAACACTGAAGCTTTCTTT. The genes are TRBV7-9 and TRBJ1-1, with 7 nucleotides matching TRBD1. The V gene end was trimmed by 4 bases and the J gene end by 1 base; junction bases not matched to a gene: 6. From germline, CDR1 is SEHNR and CDR2 FQNEAQ (reference sequence). The CDR3 contains 15 residues.

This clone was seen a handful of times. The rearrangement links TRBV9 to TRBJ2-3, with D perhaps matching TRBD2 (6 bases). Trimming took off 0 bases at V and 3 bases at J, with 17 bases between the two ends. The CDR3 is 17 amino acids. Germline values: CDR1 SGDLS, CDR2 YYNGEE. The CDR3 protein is CASSVGVGTGRTDTQYF. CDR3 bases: TGTGCCAGCAGCGTAGGGGTTGGGACGGGGAGGACAGATACGCAGTATTTT.